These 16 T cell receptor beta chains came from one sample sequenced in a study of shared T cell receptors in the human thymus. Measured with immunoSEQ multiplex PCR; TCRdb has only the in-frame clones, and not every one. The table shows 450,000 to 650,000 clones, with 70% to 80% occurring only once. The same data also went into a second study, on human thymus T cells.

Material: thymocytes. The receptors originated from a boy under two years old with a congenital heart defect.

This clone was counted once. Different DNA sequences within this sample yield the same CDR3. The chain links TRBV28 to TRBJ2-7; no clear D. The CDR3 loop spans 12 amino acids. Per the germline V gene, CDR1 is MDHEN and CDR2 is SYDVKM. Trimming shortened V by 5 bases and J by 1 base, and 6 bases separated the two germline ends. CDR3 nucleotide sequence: TGTGCCAGCAGTCTTTCTTCCTACGAGCAGTACTTC. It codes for CASSLSSYEQYF.

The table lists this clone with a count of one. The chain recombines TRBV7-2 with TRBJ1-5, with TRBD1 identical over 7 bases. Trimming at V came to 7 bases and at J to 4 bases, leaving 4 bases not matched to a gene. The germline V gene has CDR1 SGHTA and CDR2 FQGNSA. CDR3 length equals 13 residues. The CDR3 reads CASTTGPNQPQHF. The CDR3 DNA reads TGTGCCAGCACGACAGGGCCAAATCAGCCCCAGCATTTT.

The CDR3 is CASSITGVFNEQFF. For the CDR3, the DNA is TGTGCCAGTAGTATCACAGGGGTGTTCAATGAGCAGTTCTTC. The chain employs TRBV19 and TRBJ2-1, with 7 bases aligning to TRBD1. CDR3 length: 14 amino acids. The germline V gene has CDR1 LNHDA and CDR2 SQIVND (reference sequence). Trimming took 3 bases from V and 6 from J; bases not matched to a gene: 5.

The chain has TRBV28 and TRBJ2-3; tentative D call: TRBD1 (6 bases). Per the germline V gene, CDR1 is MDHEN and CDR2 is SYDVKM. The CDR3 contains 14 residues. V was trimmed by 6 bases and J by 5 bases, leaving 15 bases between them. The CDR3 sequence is CASSGRGSVDTQYF. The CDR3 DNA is TGTGCCAGCAGCGGCAGGGGAAGCGTAGATACGCAGTATTTT.

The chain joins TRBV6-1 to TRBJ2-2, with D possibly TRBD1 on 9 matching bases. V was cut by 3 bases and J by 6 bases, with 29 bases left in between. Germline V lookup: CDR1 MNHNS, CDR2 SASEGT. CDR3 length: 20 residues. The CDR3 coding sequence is TGTGCCAGCAGTGATTCCGGGACAGGGTCGGTAGCGGGATCGTCCGGGGAGCTGTTTTTT. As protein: CASSDSGTGSVAGSSGELFF.

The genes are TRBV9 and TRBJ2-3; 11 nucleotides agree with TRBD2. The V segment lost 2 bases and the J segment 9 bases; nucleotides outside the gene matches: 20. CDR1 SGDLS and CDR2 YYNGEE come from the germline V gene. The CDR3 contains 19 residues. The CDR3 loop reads CASSVGLAVPKVTWQTQYF. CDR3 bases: TGTGCCAGCAGCGTGGGACTAGCGGTCCCGAAGGTCACATGGCAAACGCAGTATTTT.

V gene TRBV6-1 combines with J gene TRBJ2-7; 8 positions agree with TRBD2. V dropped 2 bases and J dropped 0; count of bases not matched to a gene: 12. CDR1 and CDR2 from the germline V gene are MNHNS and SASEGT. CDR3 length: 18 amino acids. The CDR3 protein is CASSEKGWREAASYEQYF. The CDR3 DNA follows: TGTGCCAGCAGTGAAAAGGGCTGGCGGGAGGCGGCCTCCTACGAGCAGTACTTC.

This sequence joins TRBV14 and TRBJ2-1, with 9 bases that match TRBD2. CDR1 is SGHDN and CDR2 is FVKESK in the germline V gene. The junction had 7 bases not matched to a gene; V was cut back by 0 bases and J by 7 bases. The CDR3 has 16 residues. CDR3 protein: CASSQDGLAGLNEQFF. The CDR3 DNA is TGTGCCAGCAGCCAAGATGGGCTAGCGGGATTAAATGAGCAGTTCTTC.

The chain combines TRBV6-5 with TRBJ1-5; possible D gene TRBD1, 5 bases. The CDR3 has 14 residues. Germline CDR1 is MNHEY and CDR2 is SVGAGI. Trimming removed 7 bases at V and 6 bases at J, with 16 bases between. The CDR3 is CASTLRQGSQPQHF. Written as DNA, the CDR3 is TGTGCCAGCACCTTAAGGCAGGGAAGTCAGCCCCAGCATTTT.

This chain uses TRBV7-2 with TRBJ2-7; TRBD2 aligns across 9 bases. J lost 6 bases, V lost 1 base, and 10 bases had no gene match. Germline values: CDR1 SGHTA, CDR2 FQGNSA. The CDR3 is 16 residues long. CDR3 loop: CASSLVIGREGPEQYF. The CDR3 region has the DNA TGTGCCAGCAGCTTAGTGATAGGGCGGGAGGGCCCCGAGCAGTACTTC.

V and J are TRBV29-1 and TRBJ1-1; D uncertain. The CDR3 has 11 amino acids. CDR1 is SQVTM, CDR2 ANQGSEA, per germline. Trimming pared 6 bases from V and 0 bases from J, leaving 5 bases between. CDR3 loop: CSVYVNTEAFF. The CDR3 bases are TGCAGCGTCTACGTGAACACTGAAGCTTTCTTT.

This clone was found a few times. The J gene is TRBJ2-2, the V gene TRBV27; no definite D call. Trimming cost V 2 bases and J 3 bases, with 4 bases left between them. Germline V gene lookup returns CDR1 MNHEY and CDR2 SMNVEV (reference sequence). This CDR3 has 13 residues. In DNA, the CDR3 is TGTGCCAGCAGTTTAGGAGACACCGGGGAGCTGTTTTTT. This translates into CASSLGDTGELFF.

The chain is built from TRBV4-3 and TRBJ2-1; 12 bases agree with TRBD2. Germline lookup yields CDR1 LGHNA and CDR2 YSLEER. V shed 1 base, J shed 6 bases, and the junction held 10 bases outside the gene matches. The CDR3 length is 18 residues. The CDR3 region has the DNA TGCGCCAGCAGCCAAGTTAGGGAGAGGACTAGCGGGATCAATGAGCAGTTCTTC. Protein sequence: CASSQVRERTSGINEQFF.

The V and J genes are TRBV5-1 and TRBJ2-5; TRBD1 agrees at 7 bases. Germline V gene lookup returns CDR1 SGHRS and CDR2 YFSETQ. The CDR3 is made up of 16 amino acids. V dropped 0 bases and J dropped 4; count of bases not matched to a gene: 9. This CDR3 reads CASSLVPVTGTETQYF. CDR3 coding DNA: TGCGCCAGCAGCTTGGTCCCCGTGACAGGGACAGAGACCCAGTACTTC.

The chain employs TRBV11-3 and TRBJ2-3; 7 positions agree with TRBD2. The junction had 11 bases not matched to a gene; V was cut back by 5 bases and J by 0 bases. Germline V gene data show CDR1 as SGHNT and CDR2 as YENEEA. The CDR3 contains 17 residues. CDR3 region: CASSRLPSGTSTDTQYF. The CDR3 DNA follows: TGTGCCAGCAGCAGGCTACCCAGCGGGACTAGCACAGATACGCAGTATTTT.

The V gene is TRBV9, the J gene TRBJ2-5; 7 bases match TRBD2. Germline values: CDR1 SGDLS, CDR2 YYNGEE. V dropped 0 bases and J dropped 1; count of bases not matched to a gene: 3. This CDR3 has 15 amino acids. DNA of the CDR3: TGTGCCAGCAGCGTAGGGCGGGAGCCCCAAGAGACCCAGTACTTC. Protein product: CASSVGREPQETQYF. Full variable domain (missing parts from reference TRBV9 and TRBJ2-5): DSGVTQTPKHLITATGQRVTLRCSPRSGDLSVYWYQQSLDQGLQFLIQYYNGEERAKGNILERFSAQQFPDLHSELNLSSLELGDSALYFCASSVGREPQETQYFGPGTRLLVL.